The clone carrying this T cell receptor (beta chain) was counted a few times. What it recognizes is unknown. At one of its ends the junction is not consistent with the germline gene, which may arise from a read error. This entry is derived from a study of T cells in Graves' hyperthyroidism and ophthalmopathy. Study-level points and caveats: In blood, most of the thyroid clonotypes expanded above 0.001 were also present.

The source material, RNA transcripts, was used to amplify TCR beta CDR3 regions. HTBI primers were the set used in a first-round RT-PCR of the TCR CDR3. MiXCR, applied by TCRdb to the multiplex PCR reads, yields one record per CDR3 protein. The sample has a few hundred thousand distinct CDR3 sequences; 12% to 15% are singletons. Germline loops: CDR1 SSHAT, CDR2 FNYEAQ (reference sequence). The CDR3 covers 14 residues. Stable Graves' hyperthyroidism denoted no ophthalmopathy progression over 18 months. Cells are PBMCs isolated from around 9.4 ml of fresh blood. The TCR originated in a woman in her 40s with Graves' hyperthyroidism. Specimen: blood. The chain recombines TRBV7-7 with TRBJ2-5; D is tentatively TRBD1 or TRBD2 (5 bases each). This CDR3 reads CASSLGDGGETQYF. The CDR3, as DNA: TGTGCTAGCAGCTTAGGGGACGGTGGAGAGACCCAGTACTTC.